This T cell receptor beta chain stems from a study of cytomegalovirus exposure and HLA in healthy donors. Looking at the study overall: Around 78 million unique TCRs, all from HLA-typed donors, were included in an early release of the data.

The germline V gene encodes CDR1 SGHAT and CDR2 FQNNGV. The V segment lost 7 bases and the J segment 0 bases; nucleotides outside the gene matches: 6. This CDR3 has 15 residues. In regard to this clone: Its antigen remains unknown.

PCR involved 60 Vbeta and 13 Jbeta primers. Clones were sequenced by immunoSEQ multiplex PCR, and TCRdb holds only the in-frame ones, with some missing. The sample lists about 170,000 clones; around 80% were seen once. Overall study findings and caveats: A reported reduction in N-insertions relative to the approximately 640-donor mean was seen in an Asian-associated ancestry cluster in a later analysis.

This TCR derives from a woman aged 18-35 years in good health and CMV-seronegative. The specimen sequenced was PBMCs. The V gene is TRBV11-2, the J gene TRBJ2-1; 7 nucleotides line up with TRBD2. The CDR3 here is CASTLAESSYNEQFF. The CDR3 DNA follows: TGTGCCAGCACCCTAGCGGAGAGCTCCTACAATGAGCAGTTCTTC.